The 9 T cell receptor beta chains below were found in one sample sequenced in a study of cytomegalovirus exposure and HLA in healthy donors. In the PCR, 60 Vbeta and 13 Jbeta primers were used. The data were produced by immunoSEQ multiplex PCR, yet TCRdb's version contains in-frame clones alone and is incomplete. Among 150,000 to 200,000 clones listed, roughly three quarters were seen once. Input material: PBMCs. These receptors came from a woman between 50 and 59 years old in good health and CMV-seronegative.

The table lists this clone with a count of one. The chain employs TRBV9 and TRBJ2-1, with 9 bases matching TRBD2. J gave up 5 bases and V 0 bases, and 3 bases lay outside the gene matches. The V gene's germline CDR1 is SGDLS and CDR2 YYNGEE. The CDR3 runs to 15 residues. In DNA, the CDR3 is TGTGCCAGCAGCGTAGAGGCGGGGGGGAACAATGAGCAGTTCTTC. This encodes CASSVEAGGNNEQFF. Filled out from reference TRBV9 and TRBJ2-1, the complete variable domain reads DSGVTQTPKHLITATGQRVTLRCSPRSGDLSVYWYQQSLDQGLQFLIQYYNGEERAKGNILERFSAQQFPDLHSELNLSSLELGDSALYFCASSVEAGGNNEQFFGPGTRLTVL.

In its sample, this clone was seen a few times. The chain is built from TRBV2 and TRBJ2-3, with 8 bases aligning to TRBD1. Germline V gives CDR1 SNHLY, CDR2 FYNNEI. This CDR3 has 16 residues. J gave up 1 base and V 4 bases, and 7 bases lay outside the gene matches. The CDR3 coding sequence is TGTGCCAGCAGTGGGGGGAGACAGGGGCGCACAGATACGCAGTATTTT. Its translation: CASSGGRQGRTDTQYF. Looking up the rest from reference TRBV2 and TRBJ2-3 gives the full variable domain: EPEVTQTPSHQVTQMGQEVILRCVPISNHLYFYWYRQILGQKVEFLVSFYNNEISEKSEIFDDQFSVERPDGSNFTLKIRSTKLEDSAMYFCASSGGRQGRTDTQYFGPGTRLTVL.

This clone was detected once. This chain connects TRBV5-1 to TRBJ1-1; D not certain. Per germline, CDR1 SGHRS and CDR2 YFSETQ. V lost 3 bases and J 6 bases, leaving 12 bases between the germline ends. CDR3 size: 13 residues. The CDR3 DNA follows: TGCGCCAGCAGCTGGAACGGCGGATCTGAAGCTTTCTTT. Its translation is CASSWNGGSEAFF.

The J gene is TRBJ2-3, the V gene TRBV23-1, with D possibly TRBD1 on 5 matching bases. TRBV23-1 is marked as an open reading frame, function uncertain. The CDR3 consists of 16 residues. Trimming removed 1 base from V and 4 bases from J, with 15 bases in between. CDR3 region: CASSQYRGEAADTQYF. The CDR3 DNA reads TGCGCCAGCAGTCAATATAGGGGCGAGGCCGCAGATACGCAGTATTTT.

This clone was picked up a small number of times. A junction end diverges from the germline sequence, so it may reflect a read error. CDR3 in amino acids: CSRGLSSGNTIYF. CDR3 in DNA: TGTTCCAGAGGACTCAGCTCTGGAAACACCATATATTTT. The chain has TRBV7-9 and TRBJ1-3, with no clear D. CDR3 length equals 13 residues. From germline, CDR1 is SEHNR and CDR2 FQNEAQ (reference sequence). The full variable domain, with the rest looked up from reference TRBV7-9 and TRBJ1-3, is DTGVSQNPRHKITKRGQNVTFRCDPISEHNRLYWYRQTLGQGPEFLTYFQNEAQLEKSRLLSDRFSAERPKGSFSTLEIQRTEQGDSAMYLCSRGLSSGNTIYFGEGSWLTVV.

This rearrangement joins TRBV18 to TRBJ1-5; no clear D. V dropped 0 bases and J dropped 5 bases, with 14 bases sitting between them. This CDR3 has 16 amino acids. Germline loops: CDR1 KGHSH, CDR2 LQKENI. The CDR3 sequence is CASSPPGEGVYQPQHF. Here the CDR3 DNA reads TGTGCCAGCTCACCACCTGGGGAGGGTGTCTATCAGCCCCAGCATTTT.

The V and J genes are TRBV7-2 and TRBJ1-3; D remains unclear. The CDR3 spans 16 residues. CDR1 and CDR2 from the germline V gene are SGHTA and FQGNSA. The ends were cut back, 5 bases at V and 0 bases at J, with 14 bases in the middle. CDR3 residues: CASSPETLGSGNTIYF. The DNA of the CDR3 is TGTGCCAGCAGCCCCGAGACTCTCGGCTCTGGAAACACCATATATTTT.

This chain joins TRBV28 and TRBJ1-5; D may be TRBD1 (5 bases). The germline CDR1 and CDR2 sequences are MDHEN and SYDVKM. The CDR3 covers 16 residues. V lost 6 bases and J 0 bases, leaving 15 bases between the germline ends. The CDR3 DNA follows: TGTGCCAGCAGCCACCGGGGGAGAGGTAGCAATCAGCCCCAGCATTTT. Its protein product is CASSHRGRGSNQPQHF.

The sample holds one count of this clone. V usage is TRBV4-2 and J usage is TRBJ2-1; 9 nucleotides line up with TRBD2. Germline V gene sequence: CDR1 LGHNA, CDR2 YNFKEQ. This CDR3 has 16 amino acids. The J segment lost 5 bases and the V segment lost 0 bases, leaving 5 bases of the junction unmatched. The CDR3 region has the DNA TGTGCCAGCAGCCAAGATGGGTTAGCGGGAGACAATGAGCAGTTCTTC. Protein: CASSQDGLAGDNEQFF.